This T cell receptor (beta chain) was sequenced for a study of cytomegalovirus exposure and HLA in healthy donors. Profiled with immunoSEQ multiplex PCR; TCRdb holds only in-frame clones, not every one. The repertoire holds about 220,000 clones, with roughly 89% as singletons. The CDR3 has 15 residues. The J segment lost 8 bases and the V segment lost 3 bases, leaving 9 bases of the junction unmatched. Germline lookup yields CDR1 MNHEY and CDR2 SMNVEV (reference sequence). The V call is TRBV27, the J call TRBJ2-3; TRBD2 matches at 9 bases. The sample was PBMCs. This TCR came from a man between 18 and 35 years old in good health and CMV-seronegative. CDR3 coding DNA: TGTGCCAGCAGTTTGGCGTCTAGCGGGGTAACTACGCAGTATTTT. As protein: CASSLASSGVTTQYF.